The 27 T cell receptor beta chains reported below all come from one sample, sequenced in a study of control samples from healthy donors and cancer patients. TCRdb's table, derived via immunoSEQ multiplex PCR, lists solely in-frame clones and lacks some. The specimen's table records some 180,000 clones. The sequenced sample consisted of blood. The receptors derive from a woman aged 25-40 years in good health.

This chain connects TRBV9 to TRBJ2-2; 8 nucleotides line up with TRBD2. CDR3 length: 15 amino acids. The germline V gene has CDR1 SGDLS and CDR2 YYNGEE. Unmatched junction bases numbered 4, after V lost 2 bases and J lost 4 bases. The CDR3 DNA reads as TGTGCCAGCAGCGTCGGGGGGGCTCGCACCGGGGAGCTGTTTTTT. It yields the protein CASSVGGARTGELFF.

The chain links TRBV19 to TRBJ2-7; 8 bases line up with TRBD2. V shed 4 bases, J shed 5 bases, and the junction held 10 bases outside the gene matches. The CDR3 has 15 residues. CDR1 is LNHDA, CDR2 SQIVND, per germline (reference sequence). The CDR3 DNA follows: TGTGCCAGTAGTACCACCGGGACTAGAACGAACGAGCAGTACTTC. Encoded protein: CASSTTGTRTNEQYF.

The chain links TRBV10-3 to TRBJ1-2; a possible D gene is TRBD1 (6 bases). V dropped 4 bases and J dropped 7 bases, with 19 bases sitting between them. The germline V gene encodes CDR1 ENHRY and CDR2 SYGVKD. The CDR3 runs to 15 residues. In DNA form, the CDR3 reads TGTGCCATCAGTGTTGTTTCCGGGGGCGCCGCTGGCTACACCTTC. This translates into CAISVVSGGAAGYTF.

V usage is TRBV5-1 and J usage is TRBJ1-1; no reliable D call. CDR1 SGHRS and CDR2 YFSETQ come from the germline V gene. V shed 1 base and J shed 0 bases, with 16 bases lying between them. CDR3 length equals 17 residues. The CDR3 nucleotides are TGCGCCAGCAGCTTGCTTCCGGAGACTCTTGTGAACACTGAAGCTTTCTTT. Translated, it gives CASSLLPETLVNTEAFF.

This chain connects TRBV3-1 (or the pseudogene TRBV3-2) to TRBJ2-7; the D is unclear. Germline loops: CDR1 LGHDT, CDR2 YNNKEL (reference sequence). The V gene lost 3 bases and the J gene lost 2 bases, with 8 bases spanning the gap. The CDR3 has 13 residues. In DNA, the CDR3 is TGTGCCAGCAGCCAGGGATATCCCTACGAGCAGTACTTC. It encodes CASSQGYPYEQYF.

DNA for the CDR3: TGTGCCAGTAGCCGCGATTCCTACGAGCAGTACTTC. It codes for CASSRDSYEQYF. The gene calls are TRBV19 and TRBJ2-7; no firm D call. This CDR3 region has 12 residues. Germline CDR1 is LNHDA and CDR2 is SQIVND (reference sequence). V lost 6 bases to trimming and J lost 1 base, with 7 bases between them.

The chain couples TRBV6-2 or TRBV6-3 to TRBJ1-2; no clear D gene. Germline CDR1 and CDR2: MNHEY and SVGEGT. V was clipped by 4 bases and J by 7 bases, with 16 bases between them. This CDR3 region has 14 residues. The CDR3 bases are TGTGCCAGCAGTTTTCGACTGGTCGGGGTTGGCTACACCTTC. It yields the protein CASSFRLVGVGYTF.

The chain uses TRBV7-9 and TRBJ1-1, with D maybe TRBD1 (6 bases). The CDR3 has 15 amino acids. CDR1 is SEHNR, CDR2 FQNEAQ, per germline (reference sequence). The ends were cut back, 3 bases at V and 1 base at J, with 12 bases in the middle. CDR3 sequence: CASSLSRGRNTEAFF. The CDR3 DNA sequence: TGTGCCAGCAGCTTGAGCAGGGGACGGAACACTGAAGCTTTCTTT.

This rearrangement joins TRBV28 to TRBJ1-1, with 7 bases that match TRBD1. The length of the CDR3 is 14 residues. Per germline, CDR1 MDHEN and CDR2 SYDVKM. J gave up 2 bases and V 7 bases, and 7 bases lay outside the gene matches. The CDR3 spells CASNSGQPNTEAFF. CDR3 bases: TGTGCCAGCAACTCGGGACAGCCTAACACTGAAGCTTTCTTT.

The CDR3 sequence: CAWSVMINTEAFF. In DNA form, the CDR3 reads TGTGCCTGGAGTGTAATGATAAACACTGAAGCTTTCTTT. The V gene is TRBV30, the J gene TRBJ1-1; no reliable D call. The CDR3 length is 13 residues. Germline V gene lookup returns CDR1 GTSNPN and CDR2 SVGIG (reference sequence). V was shortened by 0 bases and J by 2 bases, with 7 bases between the two germline ends.

J is TRBJ1-6 and V is TRBV7-2; TRBD1 matches 8 bases. This CDR3 contains 14 residues. V dropped 5 bases and J dropped 8; count of bases not matched to a gene: 5. Germline lookup yields CDR1 SGHTA and CDR2 FQGNSA. In DNA, the CDR3 is TGTGCCAGCAGCCCCTGGGACAGGCATTCACCCCTCCACTTT. This gives the protein CASSPWDRHSPLHF. The full variable domain, rest sourced from reference TRBV7-2 and TRBJ1-6, is GAGVSQSPSNKVTEKGKDVELRCDPISGHTALYWYRQSLGQGLEFLIYFQGNSAPDKSGLPSDRFSAERTGGSVSTLTIQRTQQEDSAVYLCASSPWDRHSPLHFGNGTRLTVT.

The chain couples TRBV5-5 to TRBJ1-1, with unresolved D. CDR3 size: 15 residues. The germline V gene encodes CDR1 SGHKS and CDR2 YYEKEE (reference sequence). V was shortened by 1 base and J by 1 base, with 11 bases between the two germline ends. The CDR3 region is CASSLMLGKNTEAFF. The CDR3 DNA is TGTGCCAGCAGCTTGATGTTAGGGAAGAACACTGAAGCTTTCTTT.

This chain links TRBV7-6 with TRBJ1-4; 8 nucleotides agree with TRBD1. Per germline, CDR1 SGHVS and CDR2 FNYEAQ. J was trimmed by 5 bases and V by 5 bases; bases with no gene match: 19. The CDR3 is 19 amino acids. The chain's CDR3 is CASSTPPSGTGGWNEKLFF. Here the CDR3 DNA reads TGTGCCAGCAGCACCCCCCCTTCCGGGACAGGAGGGTGGAATGAAAAACTGTTTTTT.

The chain joins TRBV7-9 to TRBJ1-6; D might be TRBD1 (5 bases). Germline V gene sequence: CDR1 SEHNR, CDR2 FQNEAQ (reference sequence). With 4 bases removed from V and 4 bases from J, the gap between germline ends came to 23 bases. The CDR3 length is 19 residues. The CDR3 nucleotides read TGTGCCAGCAGCTCGAAAAAGACAGAGCCCTCCGTTTATAATTCACCCCTCCACTTT. Its translation: CASSSKKTEPSVYNSPLHF.

This chain uses TRBV10-1 with TRBJ2-1; TRBD2 matches at 11 bases. CDR3 length: 16 residues. V lost 4 bases and J lost 2; bases outside the gene matches: 4. Germline V CDR1 and CDR2: WNHNN, SYGVQD (reference sequence). The CDR3 reads CASSGYSGGAYNEQFF. DNA of the CDR3: TGCGCCAGCAGTGGTTATAGCGGGGGGGCCTACAATGAGCAGTTCTTC.

V usage is TRBV2 and J usage is TRBJ2-3, with D hard to call. CDR1 and CDR2 from the germline V gene are SNHLY and FYNNEI. The CDR3 extends over 16 amino acids. V was trimmed by 2 bases and J by 0 bases, leaving 12 bases between them. CDR3 coding DNA: TGTGCCAGCAGTGAAAGGGCTTCTGCTAGCACAGATACGCAGTATTTT. This codes for CASSERASASTDTQYF.

This sequence joins TRBV18 and TRBJ1-2; D might be TRBD1 (5 bases). The CDR3 covers 15 residues. The germline V gene has CDR1 KGHSH and CDR2 LQKENI. Trimming removed 3 bases from V and 6 bases from J, with 17 bases in between. The CDR3, as DNA: TGTGCCAGCTCACCTGCCCAGGGTGAGGGCGATGGCTACACCTTC. Its protein product is CASSPAQGEGDGYTF.

This rearrangement joins TRBV7-2 to TRBJ1-4; D gene ambiguous. Trimming took 3 bases from V and 8 from J, leaving 13 bases between them. Germline CDR1 reads SGHTA; CDR2 reads FQGNSA. This CDR3 has 14 amino acids. This chain's CDR3 is CASSFFGFREKLFF. CDR3 coding DNA: TGTGCCAGCAGCTTTTTCGGCTTTAGGGAAAAACTGTTTTTT.

The V and J genes are TRBV14 and TRBJ1-3; no clear D gene. V lost 2 bases and J lost 0, with 11 bases in between. The germline V gene has CDR1 SGHDN and CDR2 FVKESK. The CDR3 extends over 16 amino acids. The CDR3 DNA is TGTGCCAGCAGCCAACCGGGCACGAGCTCTGGAAACACCATATATTTT. Protein product: CASSQPGTSSGNTIYF.

The chain combines TRBV5-1 with TRBJ2-5, with TRBD2 identical over 7 bases. V was pared by 5 bases and J by 0 bases, with 13 bases of the junction left unmatched. CDR1 and CDR2 (germline): SGHRS, YFSETQ. The CDR3 length is 17 residues. CDR3 region: CASSQTRTRWNQETQYF. The CDR3 DNA follows: TGCGCCAGCAGTCAAACCAGGACTAGGTGGAACCAAGAGACCCAGTACTTC.

This CDR3 is CASSLPGGPYEQYF. CDR3 DNA sequence: TGTGCCAGCAGTTTACCAGGGGGCCCCTACGAGCAGTACTTC. V usage is TRBV28 and J usage is TRBJ2-7, with TRBD1 matching 8 bases. This CDR3 spans 14 amino acids. After removal of 2 bases from V and 2 bases from J, the junction contained 2 bases not matched to a gene. In germline, CDR1 is MDHEN, CDR2 SYDVKM.

The CDR3 sequence is CASSDKPYPGNTIYF. Here the CDR3 DNA reads TGTGCCAGCAGCGACAAACCCTACCCCGGAAACACCATATATTTT. The V gene is TRBV9, the J gene TRBJ1-3; D call uncertain. Trimming shortened V by 3 bases and J by 4 bases, and 14 bases separated the two germline ends. CDR1 is SGDLS and CDR2 is YYNGEE in the germline V gene. This CDR3 region has 15 residues.

The chain has TRBV11-1 and TRBJ1-2; possible D gene TRBD1, 5 bases. The CDR3 extends over 16 amino acids. Germline CDR1 SGHAT, CDR2 FQDESV (reference sequence). The V and J ends lost 5 bases and 4 bases respectively, with 20 bases between them. CDR3 in DNA: TGTGCCAGCAGCCCACCGGACCTGACAGTCTTCTATGGCTACACCTTC. Encoded protein: CASSPPDLTVFYGYTF.

This chain connects TRBV11-2 to TRBJ2-7; possibly TRBD1 or TRBD2 for D (5 bases each). CDR1 is SGHAT and CDR2 is FQNNGV in the germline V gene. V dropped 5 bases and J dropped 3 bases, with 14 bases sitting between them. The CDR3 totals 14 residues. The DNA of the CDR3 is TGTGCCAGCAGCACTCCGGGACCCAGCTACGAGCAGTACTTC. Translation gives CASSTPGPSYEQYF.

For this clone: The junction departs from the called germline gene at one end, perhaps through a read error. CDR3 sequence (DNA): TGTGCCAGCAGTCGCCAAGGTTGGGAATCCATCTTC. Translation gives CASSRQGWESIF. V usage is TRBV7-9 and J usage is TRBJ2-7; D remains ambiguous. Germline loops: CDR1 SEHNR, CDR2 FQNEAQ (reference sequence). This CDR3 has 12 amino acids.

The chain employs TRBV10-3 and TRBJ1-1, with D maybe TRBD1 (5 bases). CDR1 and CDR2 from the germline V gene are ENHRY and SYGVKD. The germline V and J ends were trimmed by 3 bases and 3 bases, with 14 bases remaining between them. The CDR3 has 15 amino acids. In DNA form, the CDR3 reads TGTGCCATCAGTGACCCGATAAGGGGTTACACTGAAGCTTTCTTT. This sequence encodes CAISDPIRGYTEAFF.

The V call is TRBV5-4, the J call TRBJ2-1; 7 positions match TRBD1. Germline assignment: CDR1 SGHNT and CDR2 YYREEE (reference sequence). The trim removed 3 bases at V and 8 bases at J, leaving 14 bases unmatched. The CDR3 is made up of 16 amino acids. DNA of the CDR3: TGTGCCAGCAGCTCCCCGGATAGAGGGGGCTTCTATGAGCAGTTCTTC. Amino acids: CASSSPDRGGFYEQFF.